Below, 13 T cell receptor beta chains from the same sample are listed, as sequenced in a study of shared clonotypes between healthy human individuals. Sequencing used immunoSEQ multiplex PCR; TCRdb keeps in-frame clones, though not all of them. The sample has about a million clones; roughly 80% are singletons. Source material: memory CD4+ T cells from PBMCs. Subset defined: CD45RA-negative fraction. These receptors all stem from a man in his late teens or twenties in good health. Some clones in this sample may be carry-over from other donors' samples.

Worth noting for this clone: The sample has other DNA sequences that encode this CDR3 too. The rearrangement joins TRBV5-5 to TRBJ2-5, with D hard to call. The CDR3 runs to 14 residues. Looked up from germline, CDR1 is SGHKS and CDR2 is YYEKEE (reference sequence). The V gene lost 0 bases and the J gene lost 1 base, with 7 bases spanning the gap. The CDR3 loop is CASSLGQIQETQYF. DNA of the CDR3: TGTGCCAGCAGCTTGGGACAAATCCAAGAGACCCAGTACTTC.

This clone was counted once. The chain links TRBV7-9 to TRBJ2-5; possibly TRBD2 for D (7 bases). This CDR3 comprises 16 residues. V was pared by 4 bases and J by 6 bases, with 21 bases between. The germline V gene has CDR1 SEHNR and CDR2 FQNEAQ (reference sequence). CDR3: CASSSVNLGGRKTQYF. The CDR3 DNA sequence: TGTGCCAGCAGCTCGGTGAACCTCGGGGGGCGGAAGACCCAGTACTTC.

The chain is built from TRBV7-6 and TRBJ1-1; D ambiguous. The germline V and J ends were trimmed by 1 base and 1 base, with 7 bases remaining between them. The germline CDR1 and CDR2 sequences are SGHVS and FNYEAQ. The CDR3 extends over 14 amino acids. The CDR3 coding sequence is TGTGCCAGCAGCTTAGAGGCAGGGAACACTGAAGCTTTCTTT. Translating gives CASSLEAGNTEAFF.

This clone was seen more than once but under ten times. This sequence joins TRBV2 and TRBJ1-4; 9 bases line up with TRBD1. V lost 6 bases and J lost 3; bases outside the gene matches: 5. CDR1 and CDR2 from the germline V gene are SNHLY and FYNNEI. The CDR3 has 15 residues. The CDR3 reads CASRKQGAPNEKLFF. CDR3 nucleotides: TGTGCCAGCAGAAAACAGGGGGCACCTAATGAAAAACTGTTTTTT. The whole variable domain, remainder taken from reference TRBV2 and TRBJ1-4, is EPEVTQTPSHQVTQMGQEVILRCVPISNHLYFYWYRQILGQKVEFLVSFYNNEISEKSEIFDDQFSVERPDGSNFTLKIRSTKLEDSAMYFCASRKQGAPNEKLFFGSGTQLSVL.

The chain carries TRBV6-1 and TRBJ1-2; the D is unclear. This CDR3 has 13 amino acids. Trimming cost V 2 bases and J 5 bases, with 9 bases left between them. Germline CDR1 is MNHNS and CDR2 is SASEGT. CDR3 bases: TGTGCCAGCAGTGAAAACGGCCAGTATGGCTACACCTTC. Protein sequence: CASSENGQYGYTF.

V gene TRBV29-1 combines with J gene TRBJ2-3; D is possibly TRBD1 (6 bases). The V end lost 4 bases, the J end lost 2 bases, and 10 bases lay between the germline ends. Per germline, CDR1 SQVTM and CDR2 ANQGSEA. The CDR3 runs to 13 residues. The CDR3 loop is CSVGGQYTDTQYF. For the CDR3, the DNA is TGCAGCGTTGGTGGACAGTACACAGATACGCAGTATTTT.

The chain combines TRBV28 with TRBJ1-4; 11 bases agree with TRBD1. With 3 bases clipped from V and 6 bases from J, the junction kept 3 bases outside the gene matches. Germline CDR1 is MDHEN and CDR2 is SYDVKM. This CDR3 comprises 15 residues. The CDR3 is CASSFGDRGYEKLFF. CDR3 DNA sequence: TGTGCCAGCAGTTTTGGGGACAGGGGGTATGAAAAACTGTTTTTT.

The chain couples TRBV6-6 to TRBJ1-4; D may be TRBD1 (6 bases). The CDR3 contains 13 residues. Trimming took 6 bases from V and 4 from J, leaving 9 bases between them. Germline CDR1 and CDR2: MNHNY and SVGAGI (reference sequence). The CDR3 DNA is TGTGCCAGCAGAGACAGGTATAATGAAAAACTGTTTTTT. As protein: CASRDRYNEKLFF.

This chain joins TRBV25-1 and TRBJ1-2; 7 nucleotides line up with TRBD1. CDR1 and CDR2 from the germline V gene are MGHDK and SYGVNS. The CDR3 spans 13 residues. V was pared by 3 bases and J by 6 bases, with 4 bases of the junction left unmatched. In DNA, the CDR3 is TGTGCCAGCAGTGAGACAGGGAACCATGGCTACACCTTC. It yields the protein CASSETGNHGYTF.

This clone was recorded a few times. Written as DNA, the CDR3 is TGTGCCAGTCTTCCCAAGTACAATCAGCCCCAGCATTTT. This encodes CASLPKYNQPQHF. The chain combines TRBV28 with TRBJ1-5; no definite D call. The ends were cut back, 9 bases at V and 3 bases at J, with 12 bases in the middle. The CDR3 consists of 13 residues. Germline CDR1 reads MDHEN; CDR2 reads SYDVKM.

V usage is TRBV5-1 and J usage is TRBJ2-4, with D unresolved. In germline, CDR1 is SGHRS, CDR2 YFSETQ. The CDR3 has 14 amino acids. Trimming left V 0 bases short and J 3 bases short, with 7 bases between. CDR3 in DNA: TGCGCCAGCAGCTTGGAACAGAGCAAAAACATTCAGTACTTC. This gives the protein CASSLEQSKNIQYF.

The gene calls are TRBV10-3 and TRBJ1-2, with 10 bases that match TRBD1. The CDR3 loop spans 16 amino acids. V gave up 2 bases and J gave up 5 bases; unmatched junction bases: 8. Germline V gene lookup returns CDR1 ENHRY and CDR2 SYGVKD. The CDR3 loop is CAISEPGTGVSYGYTF. The CDR3 nucleotides are TGTGCCATCAGTGAGCCCGGGACAGGGGTATCGTATGGCTACACCTTC.

The chain joins TRBV6-1 to TRBJ2-7, with 8 bases aligning to TRBD2. V gave up 1 base and J gave up 7 bases; unmatched junction bases: 15. Germline lookup yields CDR1 MNHNS and CDR2 SASEGT. The CDR3 extends over 17 amino acids. CDR3 nucleotides: TGTGCCAGCAGTGAAGTGTTGGCGGGGGGTAAATTGGATGAGCAGTACTTC. Its translation: CASSEVLAGGKLDEQYF.